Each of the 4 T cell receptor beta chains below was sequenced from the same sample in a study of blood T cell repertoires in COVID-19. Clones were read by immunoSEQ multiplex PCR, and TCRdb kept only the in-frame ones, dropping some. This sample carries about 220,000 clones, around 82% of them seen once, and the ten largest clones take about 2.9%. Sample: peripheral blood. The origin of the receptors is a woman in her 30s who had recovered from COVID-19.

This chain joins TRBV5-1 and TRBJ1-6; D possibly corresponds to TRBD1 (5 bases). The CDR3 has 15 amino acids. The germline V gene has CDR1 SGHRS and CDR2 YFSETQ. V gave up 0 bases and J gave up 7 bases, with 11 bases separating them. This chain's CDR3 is CASSLAVQVNSPLHF. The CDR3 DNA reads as TGCGCCAGCAGCTTGGCCGTACAGGTGAATTCACCCCTCCACTTT.

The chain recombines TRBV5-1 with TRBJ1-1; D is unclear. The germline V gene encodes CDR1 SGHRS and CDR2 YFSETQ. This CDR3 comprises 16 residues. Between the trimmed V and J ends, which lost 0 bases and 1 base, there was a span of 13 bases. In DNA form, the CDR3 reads TGCGCCAGCAGCTTGGCCTGGCAGGCAGAGAACACTGAAGCTTTCTTT. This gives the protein CASSLAWQAENTEAFF. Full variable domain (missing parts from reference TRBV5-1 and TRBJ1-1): KAGVTQTPRYLIKTRGQQVTLSCSPISGHRSVSWYQQTPGQGLQFLFEYFSETQRNKGNFPGRFSGRQFSNSRSEMNVSTLELGDSALYLCASSLAWQAENTEAFFGQGTRLTVV.

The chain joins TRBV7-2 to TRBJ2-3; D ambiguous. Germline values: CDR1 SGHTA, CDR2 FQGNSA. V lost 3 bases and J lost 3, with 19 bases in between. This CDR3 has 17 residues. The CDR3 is CASSFYLSPPSTDTQYF. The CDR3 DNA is TGTGCCAGCAGCTTCTACCTATCACCCCCGAGTACAGATACGCAGTATTTT.

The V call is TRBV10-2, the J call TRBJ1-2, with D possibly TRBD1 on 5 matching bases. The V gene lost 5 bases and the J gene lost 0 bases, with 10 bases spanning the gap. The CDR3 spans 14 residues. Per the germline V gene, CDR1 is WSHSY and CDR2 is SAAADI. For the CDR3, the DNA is TGCGCCAGCAGTCCGGGACTCCCTAACTATGGCTACACCTTC. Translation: CASSPGLPNYGYTF.